These 18 T cell receptor beta chains originate from one sample sequenced in a study of blood T cell repertoires in COVID-19. The method was immunoSEQ multiplex PCR; TCRdb's version includes in-frame clones alone and lacks a portion of them. The sample contains roughly 41,000 clones, around four fifths of which appear only once. Sequenced input: peripheral blood. These receptors were collected from a man aged 60 to 69 with COVID-19, enrolled during active disease.

This chain joins TRBV28 and TRBJ2-7; TRBD1 matches at 8 bases. There are 16 residues in the CDR3. Losses at the gene ends were 8 bases for V and 1 base for J; bases not matched to a gene: 13. The germline V gene encodes CDR1 MDHEN and CDR2 SYDVKM. CDR3 in amino acids: CASHTLGQELSYEQYF. CDR3 coding DNA: TGTGCCAGCCACACACTGGGACAGGAGTTATCCTACGAGCAGTACTTC.

The gene calls are TRBV6-5 and TRBJ1-1; D is possibly TRBD1 (5 bases). CDR3 length: 11 residues. Trimming cost V 6 bases and J 4 bases, with 6 bases left between them. Germline CDR1 MNHEY, CDR2 SVGAGI. CDR3: CASRGATEAFF. Here the CDR3 DNA reads TGTGCCAGCAGAGGGGCCACTGAAGCTTTCTTT.

Of note for this clone: This sample also contains other DNA sequences that code for the same CDR3. This chain connects TRBV6-5 to TRBJ1-5, with D tentatively TRBD1 (6 bases). The length of the CDR3 is 14 residues. Trimming pared 6 bases from V and 0 bases from J, leaving 9 bases between. Germline V gene data show CDR1 as MNHEY and CDR2 as SVGAGI. CDR3 DNA: TGTGCCAGCAGCAGGGGATATAGCAATCAGCCCCAGCATTTT. It encodes CASSRGYSNQPQHF.

The sample holds one count of this clone. This chain connects TRBV18 to TRBJ1-5; the match to TRBD1 covers 7 bases. The CDR3 consists of 15 residues. Germline loops: CDR1 KGHSH, CDR2 LQKENI. Losses at the gene ends were 3 bases for V and 4 bases for J; bases not matched to a gene: 6. Here the CDR3 DNA reads TGTGCCAGCTCACCCCAGGGGGGTCTTAATCAGCCCCAGCATTTT. Translating it yields CASSPQGGLNQPQHF. The whole variable domain, remainder taken from reference TRBV18 and TRBJ1-5, is NAGVMQNPRHLVRRRGQEARLRCSPMKGHSHVYWYRQLPEEGLKFMVYLQKENIIDESGMPKERFSAEFPKEGPSILRIQQVVRGDSAAYFCASSPQGGLNQPQHFGDGTRLSIL.

V usage is TRBV6-5 and J usage is TRBJ1-1, with unresolved D. V lost 5 bases to trimming and J lost 4 bases, with 11 bases between them. Germline CDR1 MNHEY, CDR2 SVGAGI. This CDR3 is 13 amino acids long. CDR3 in amino acids: CASSRTEGTEAFF. CDR3 sequence (DNA): TGTGCCAGCAGTCGAACTGAGGGCACTGAAGCTTTCTTT.

J is TRBJ1-6 and V is TRBV6-5, with 8 bases identical to TRBD1. Germline values: CDR1 MNHEY, CDR2 SVGAGI. Unmatched junction bases numbered 5, after V lost 4 bases and J lost 3 bases. There are 16 residues in the CDR3. CDR3 sequence: CASSSRTGNYNSPLHF. The CDR3, as DNA: TGTGCCAGCAGTTCGAGGACAGGGAACTATAATTCACCCCTCCACTTT.

This chain joins TRBV7-8 and TRBJ1-2; D perhaps matches TRBD1 (5 bases). Deletions cut 5 bases from V and 5 bases from J, with 12 bases between. From germline, CDR1 is SGHVS and CDR2 FQNEAQ. CDR3 length: 13 amino acids. DNA for the CDR3: TGTGCCAGCAGCCCAACCGGGGGATATGGCTACACCTTC. Translation gives CASSPTGGYGYTF.

The chain employs TRBV28 and TRBJ1-2; tentative D call: TRBD1 (5 bases). Deletions cut 3 bases from V and 5 bases from J, with 13 bases between. In germline, CDR1 is MDHEN, CDR2 SYDVKM. The CDR3 covers 14 residues. CDR3: CASSLPGQGYGYTF. The CDR3 DNA sequence: TGTGCCAGCAGTTTGCCAGGGCAGGGATATGGCTACACCTTC.

This clone was seen just once. This chain links TRBV6-5 with TRBJ1-3; TRBD1 matches at 9 bases. J lost 2 bases, V lost 5 bases, and 4 bases had no gene match. Germline CDR1 reads MNHEY; CDR2 reads SVGAGI. The CDR3 contains 15 residues. The CDR3 is CASSRTGEPGNTIYF. The DNA for the CDR3 is TGTGCCAGCAGTAGGACAGGGGAGCCTGGAAACACCATATATTTT.

This chain links TRBV7-9 with TRBJ1-6; 7 bases are shared with TRBD1. The CDR3 spans 16 residues. Germline assignment: CDR1 SEHNR and CDR2 FQNEAQ (reference sequence). J gave up 0 bases and V 5 bases, and 4 bases lay outside the gene matches. CDR3 DNA sequence: TGTGCCAGCAGCCAGGGACAGTACTCCTATAATTCACCCCTCCACTTT. Protein sequence: CASSQGQYSYNSPLHF.

The rearrangement links TRBV2 to TRBJ1-3; 8 nucleotides agree with TRBD1. The ends lost 6 bases at V and 1 base at J; junction bases unmatched: 8. The CDR3 runs to 16 residues. CDR1 and CDR2 from the germline V gene are SNHLY and FYNNEI. DNA for the CDR3: TGTGCCAGCAGCTTTGGACAGGGAGTTTCTGGAAACACCATATATTTT. It yields the protein CASSFGQGVSGNTIYF.

The table lists this clone with a count of one. The J gene is TRBJ2-2, the V gene TRBV5-4; TRBD2 is a possible D gene (6 bases). This CDR3 region has 15 residues. Trimming cost V 5 bases and J 2 bases, with 13 bases left between them. Germline values: CDR1 SGHNT, CDR2 YYREEE (reference sequence). CDR3 DNA: TGTGCCAGCAGTCGGGACTCCCTAAACACCGGGGAGCTGTTTTTT. Protein sequence: CASSRDSLNTGELFF.

The chain joins TRBV7-6 to TRBJ1-1, with a tentative D call TRBD1 (5 bases). Germline CDR1 reads SGHVS; CDR2 reads FNYEAQ. Trimming removed 5 bases at V and 3 bases at J, with 16 bases between. There are 15 residues in the CDR3. The CDR3 DNA reads TGTGCCAGCAGCCGTCGTCGGGGGAAAGACACTGAAGCTTTCTTT. It is translated as CASSRRRGKDTEAFF.

The chain employs TRBV11-2 and TRBJ2-1; D possibly corresponds to TRBD2 (6 bases). The CDR3 is made up of 14 amino acids. CDR1 SGHAT and CDR2 FQNNGV come from the germline V gene. V was trimmed by 2 bases and J by 4 bases, leaving 9 bases between them. The CDR3 DNA is TGTGCCAGCAGCTTAAATAGCGGATACAATGAGCAGTTCTTC. Protein sequence: CASSLNSGYNEQFF.

The rearrangement links TRBV21-1 to TRBJ2-2; TRBD2 is the table's D call, not checked against the DNA. TRBV21-1 is reported as a pseudogene. This CDR3 spans 17 amino acids. CDR3 in DNA: TGTGCCAGCAGCAACGCCCCACTAGCGGGAGATACCGGGGAGCTGTTTTTT. Translating it yields CASSNAPLAGDTGELFF.

The chain joins TRBV10-3 to TRBJ1-6; 10 bases fit TRBD1. With 6 bases clipped from V and 10 bases from J, the junction kept 9 bases outside the gene matches. This CDR3 has 15 amino acids. CDR1 is ENHRY and CDR2 is SYGVKD in the germline V gene. Here the CDR3 DNA reads TGTGCCATCAGCCGACAGGGGGCTGGGGAATCACCCCTCCACTTT. The encoded protein is CAISRQGAGESPLHF.

The V call is TRBV5-1, the J call TRBJ1-1; tentatively, D is TRBD1 (6 bases). Germline V gene lookup returns CDR1 SGHRS and CDR2 YFSETQ. With 2 bases removed from V and 1 base from J, the gap between germline ends came to 9 bases. The length of the CDR3 is 14 residues. The CDR3 spells CASSLTGQNTEAFF. The CDR3 bases are TGCGCCAGCAGCTTAACAGGGCAGAACACTGAAGCTTTCTTT.

In this sample, this clone turned up once. J is TRBJ2-7 and V is TRBV14, with TRBD1 identical over 8 bases. Germline V gene sequence: CDR1 SGHDN, CDR2 FVKESK. V shed 2 bases and J 7 bases; nucleotides not matched to a gene: 13. The CDR3 sequence is 16 residues long. The CDR3 DNA follows: TGTGCCAGCAGCCAACTCTCGGGGCAGGGGGCGCGGGAGCAGTACTTC. Translation gives CASSQLSGQGAREQYF.